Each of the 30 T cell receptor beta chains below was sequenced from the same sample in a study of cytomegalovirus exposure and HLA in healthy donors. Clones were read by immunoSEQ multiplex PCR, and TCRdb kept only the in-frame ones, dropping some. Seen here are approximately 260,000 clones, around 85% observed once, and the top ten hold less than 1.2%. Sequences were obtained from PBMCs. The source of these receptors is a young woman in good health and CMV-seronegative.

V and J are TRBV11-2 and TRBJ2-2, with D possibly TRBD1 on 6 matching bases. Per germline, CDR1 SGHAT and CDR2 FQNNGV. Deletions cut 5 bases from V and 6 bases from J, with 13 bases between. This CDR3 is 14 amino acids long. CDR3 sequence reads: CASSQDRSAGELFF. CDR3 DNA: TGTGCCAGCAGCCAAGACAGGTCTGCCGGGGAGCTGTTTTTT. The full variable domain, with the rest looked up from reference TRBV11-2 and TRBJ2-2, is EAGVAQSPRYKIIEKRQSVAFWCNPISGHATLYWYQQILGQGPKLLIQFQNNGVVDDSQLPKDRFSAERLKGVDSTLKIQPAKLEDSAVYLCASSQDRSAGELFFGEGSRLTVL.

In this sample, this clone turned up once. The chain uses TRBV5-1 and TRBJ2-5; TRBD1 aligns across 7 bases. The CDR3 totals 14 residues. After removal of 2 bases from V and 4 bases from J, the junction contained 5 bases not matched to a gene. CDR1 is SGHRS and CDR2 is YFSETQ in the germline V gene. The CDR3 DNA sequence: TGCGCCAGCAGCTTTTATCCAGGGGGAGAGACCCAGTACTTC. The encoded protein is CASSFYPGGETQYF.

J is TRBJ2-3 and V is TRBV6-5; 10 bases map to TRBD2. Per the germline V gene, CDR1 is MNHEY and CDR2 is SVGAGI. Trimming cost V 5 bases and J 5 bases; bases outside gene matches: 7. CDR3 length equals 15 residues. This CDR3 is CASSLKRGGEDTQYF. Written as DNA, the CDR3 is TGTGCCAGCAGTCTTAAGCGGGGGGGCGAAGATACGCAGTATTTT.

The CDR3 reads CASSIDRWPGGYTF. The CDR3 nucleotides read TGTGCCAGTAGTATAGATCGGTGGCCAGGTGGCTACACCTTC. The chain links TRBV19 to TRBJ1-2; D is uncertain. This CDR3 has 14 residues. CDR1 and CDR2 (germline): LNHDA, SQIVND (reference sequence). Trimming shortened V by 0 bases and J by 7 bases, and 12 bases separated the two germline ends.

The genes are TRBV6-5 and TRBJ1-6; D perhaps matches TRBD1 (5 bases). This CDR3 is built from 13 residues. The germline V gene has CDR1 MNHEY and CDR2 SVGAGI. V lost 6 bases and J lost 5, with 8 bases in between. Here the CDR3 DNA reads TGTGCCAGCAGACAGGATAATAATTCACCCCTCCACTTT. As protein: CASRQDNNSPLHF.

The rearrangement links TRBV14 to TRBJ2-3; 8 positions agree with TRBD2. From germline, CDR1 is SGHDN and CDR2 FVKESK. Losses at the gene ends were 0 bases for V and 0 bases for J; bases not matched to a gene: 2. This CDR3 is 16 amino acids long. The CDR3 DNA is TGTGCCAGCAGCCAAGATAGCGGGATCAGCACAGATACGCAGTATTTT. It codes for CASSQDSGISTDTQYF.

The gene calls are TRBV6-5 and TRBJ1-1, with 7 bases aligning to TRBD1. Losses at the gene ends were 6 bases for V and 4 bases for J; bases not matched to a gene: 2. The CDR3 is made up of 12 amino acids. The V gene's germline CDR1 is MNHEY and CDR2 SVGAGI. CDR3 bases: TGTGCCAGCAGCTCAGGGGGCACTGAAGCTTTCTTT. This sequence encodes CASSSGGTEAFF.

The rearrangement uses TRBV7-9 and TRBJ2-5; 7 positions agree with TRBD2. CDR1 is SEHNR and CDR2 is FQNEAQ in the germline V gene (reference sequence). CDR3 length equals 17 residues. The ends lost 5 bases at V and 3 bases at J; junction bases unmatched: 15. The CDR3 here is CASSLLPAGLGKETQYF. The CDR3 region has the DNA TGTGCCAGCAGCCTTTTACCAGCGGGATTAGGTAAAGAGACCCAGTACTTC.

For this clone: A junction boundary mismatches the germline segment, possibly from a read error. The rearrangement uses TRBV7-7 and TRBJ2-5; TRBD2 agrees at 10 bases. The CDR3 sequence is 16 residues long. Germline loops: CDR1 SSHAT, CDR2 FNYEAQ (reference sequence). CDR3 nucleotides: TGTGCTAGCAGCCCATCCGGTGGTAGCGGGGGGGAGACCCAGTACTTC. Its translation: CASSPSGGSGGETQYF.

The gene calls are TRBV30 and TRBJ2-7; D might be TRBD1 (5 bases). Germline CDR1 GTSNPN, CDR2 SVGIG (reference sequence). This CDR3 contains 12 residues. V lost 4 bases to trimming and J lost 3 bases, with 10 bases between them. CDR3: CAWISGNYEQYF. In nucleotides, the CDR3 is TGTGCCTGGATTTCAGGGAACTACGAGCAGTACTTC.

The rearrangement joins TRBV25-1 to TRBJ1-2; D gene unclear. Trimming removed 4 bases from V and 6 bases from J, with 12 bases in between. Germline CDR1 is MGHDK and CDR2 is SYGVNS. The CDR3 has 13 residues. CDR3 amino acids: CASSGALSNGYTF. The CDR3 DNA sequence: TGTGCCAGCAGTGGGGCACTTTCCAATGGCTACACCTTC.

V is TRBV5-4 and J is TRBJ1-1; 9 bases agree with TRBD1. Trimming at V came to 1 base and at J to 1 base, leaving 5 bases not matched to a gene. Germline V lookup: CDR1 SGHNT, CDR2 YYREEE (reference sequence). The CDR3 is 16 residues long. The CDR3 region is CASSLFLGQGNTEAFF. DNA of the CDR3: TGTGCCAGCAGCTTGTTTCTGGGACAGGGGAACACTGAAGCTTTCTTT. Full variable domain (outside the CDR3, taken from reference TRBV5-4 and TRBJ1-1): ETGVTQSPTHLIKTRGQQVTLRCSSQSGHNTVSWYQQALGQGPQFIFQYYREEENGRGNFPPRFSGLQFPNYSSELNVNALELDDSALYLCASSLFLGQGNTEAFFGQGTRLTVV.

This chain's CDR3 is CASSPPLQDPYNEQFF. CDR3 in DNA: TGTGCCAGCTCACCACCGCTGCAGGATCCCTACAATGAGCAGTTCTTC. This chain connects TRBV18 to TRBJ2-1; no definite D call. The CDR3 covers 16 residues. Germline CDR1 reads KGHSH; CDR2 reads LQKENI. Trimming stripped 0 bases from V and 2 bases from J, with 11 bases between.

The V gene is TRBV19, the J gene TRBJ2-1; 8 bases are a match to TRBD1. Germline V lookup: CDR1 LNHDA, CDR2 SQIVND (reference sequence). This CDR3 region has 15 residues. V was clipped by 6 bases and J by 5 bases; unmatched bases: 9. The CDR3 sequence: CASRHGQGWNNEQFF. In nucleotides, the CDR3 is TGTGCCAGTAGACATGGACAGGGCTGGAACAATGAGCAGTTCTTC.

CDR3 residues: CASSLGEDRVAYEQYF. The CDR3 bases are TGTGCCAGCAGCTTAGGGGAGGACAGGGTAGCCTACGAGCAGTACTTC. The chain recombines TRBV7-8 with TRBJ2-7, with TRBD1 matching 8 bases. This CDR3 is 16 amino acids long. J lost 2 bases, V lost 1 base, and 7 bases had no gene match. The germline V gene has CDR1 SGHVS and CDR2 FQNEAQ.

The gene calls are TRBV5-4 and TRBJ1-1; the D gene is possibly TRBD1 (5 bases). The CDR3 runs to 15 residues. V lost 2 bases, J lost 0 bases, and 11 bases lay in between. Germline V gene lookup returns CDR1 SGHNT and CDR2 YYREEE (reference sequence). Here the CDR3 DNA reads TGTGCCAGCAGCTTAGACGACAGACTGAACACTGAAGCTTTCTTT. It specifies CASSLDDRLNTEAFF.

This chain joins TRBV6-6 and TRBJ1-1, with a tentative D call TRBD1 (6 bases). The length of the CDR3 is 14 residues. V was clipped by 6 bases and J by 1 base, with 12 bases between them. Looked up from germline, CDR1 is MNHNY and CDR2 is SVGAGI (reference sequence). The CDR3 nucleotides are TGTGCCAGCAGACCGCAACAGGGGAACACTGAAGCTTTCTTT. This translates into CASRPQQGNTEAFF.

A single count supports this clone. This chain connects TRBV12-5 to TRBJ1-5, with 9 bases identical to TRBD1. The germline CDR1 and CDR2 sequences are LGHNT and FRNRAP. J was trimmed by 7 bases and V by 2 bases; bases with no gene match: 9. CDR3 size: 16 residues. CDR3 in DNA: TGTGCTAGTGGTTTGTTTACAGGGGGCTGGTGGCAGCCCCAGCATTTT. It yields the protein CASGLFTGGWWQPQHF.

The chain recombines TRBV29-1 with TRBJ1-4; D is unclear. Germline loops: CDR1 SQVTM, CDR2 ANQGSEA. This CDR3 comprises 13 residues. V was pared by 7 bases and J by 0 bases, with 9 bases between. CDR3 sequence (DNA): TGCAGCGCCGAGAGTCCAACTAATGAAAAACTGTTTTTT. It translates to CSAESPTNEKLFF.

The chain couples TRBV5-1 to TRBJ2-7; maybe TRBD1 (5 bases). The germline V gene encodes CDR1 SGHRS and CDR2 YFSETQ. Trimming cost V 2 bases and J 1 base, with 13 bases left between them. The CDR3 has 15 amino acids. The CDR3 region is CASSFKGVISYEQYF. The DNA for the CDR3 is TGCGCCAGCAGCTTTAAAGGGGTCATATCCTACGAGCAGTACTTC.

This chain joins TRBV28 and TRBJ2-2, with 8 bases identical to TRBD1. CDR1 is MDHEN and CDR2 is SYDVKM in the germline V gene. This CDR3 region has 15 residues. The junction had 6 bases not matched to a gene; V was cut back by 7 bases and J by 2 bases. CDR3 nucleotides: TGTGCCAGCATATCGGGACAGGTCAACACCGGGGAGCTGTTTTTT. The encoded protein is CASISGQVNTGELFF.

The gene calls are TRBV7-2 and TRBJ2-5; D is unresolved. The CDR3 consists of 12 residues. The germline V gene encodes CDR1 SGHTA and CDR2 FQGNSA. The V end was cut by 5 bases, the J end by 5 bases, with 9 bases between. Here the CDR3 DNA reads TGTGCCAGCAGCCCCCAACTGGAGACCCAGTACTTC. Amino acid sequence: CASSPQLETQYF.

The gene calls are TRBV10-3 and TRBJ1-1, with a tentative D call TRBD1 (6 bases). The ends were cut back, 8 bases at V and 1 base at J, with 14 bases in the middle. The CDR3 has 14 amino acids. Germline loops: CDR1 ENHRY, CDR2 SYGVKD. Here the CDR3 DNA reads TGTGCCATCGGGGGGGGCAGTGGGAACACTGAAGCTTTCTTT. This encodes CAIGGGSGNTEAFF.

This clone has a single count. The chain's CDR3 is CASSRTGIGYGYTF. The DNA of the CDR3 is TGTGCCAGCAGTCGGACAGGGATTGGCTATGGCTACACCTTC. The chain recombines TRBV28 with TRBJ1-2; 8 bases line up with TRBD1. The CDR3 has 14 amino acids. V lost 5 bases, J lost 4 bases, and 6 bases stayed unmatched. Germline assignment: CDR1 MDHEN and CDR2 SYDVKM.

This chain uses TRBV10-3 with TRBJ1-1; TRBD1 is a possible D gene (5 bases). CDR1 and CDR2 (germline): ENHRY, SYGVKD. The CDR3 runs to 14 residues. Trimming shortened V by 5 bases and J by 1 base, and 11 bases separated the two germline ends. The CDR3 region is CAISIQTENTEAFF. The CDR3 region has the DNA TGTGCCATCAGTATCCAGACAGAGAACACTGAAGCTTTCTTT.

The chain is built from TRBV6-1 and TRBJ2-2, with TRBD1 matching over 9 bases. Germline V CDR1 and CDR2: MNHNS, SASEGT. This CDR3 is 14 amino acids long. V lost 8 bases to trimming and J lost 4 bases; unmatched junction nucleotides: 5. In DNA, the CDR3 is TGTGCCAGCCGGGGACAGGGAAGCACCGGGGAGCTGTTTTTT. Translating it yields CASRGQGSTGELFF.

CDR3 nucleotide sequence: TGTGCCACCAGCAGAGGAAAGGGACAGGGAGTCTCGGATACGCAGTATTTT. The encoded protein is CATSRGKGQGVSDTQYF. The chain is built from TRBV15 and TRBJ2-3, with 9 nucleotides matching TRBD1. J was trimmed by 6 bases and V by 1 base; bases with no gene match: 11. The CDR3 runs 17 residues. Germline CDR1 reads LNHNV; CDR2 reads YYDKDF (reference sequence).

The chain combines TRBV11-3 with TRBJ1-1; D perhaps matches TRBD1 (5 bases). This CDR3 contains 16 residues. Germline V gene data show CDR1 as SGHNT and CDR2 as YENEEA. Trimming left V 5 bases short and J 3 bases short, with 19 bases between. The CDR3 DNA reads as TGTGCCAGCAGCGTAGGCCCGGGACTTAGGGACACTGAAGCTTTCTTT. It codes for CASSVGPGLRDTEAFF.

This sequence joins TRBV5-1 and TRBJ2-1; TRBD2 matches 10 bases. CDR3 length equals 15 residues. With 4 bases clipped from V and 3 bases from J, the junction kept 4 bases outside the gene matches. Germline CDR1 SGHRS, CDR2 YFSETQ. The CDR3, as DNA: TGCGCCAGCAGCCGGCGGACTAGCGGCTACAATGAGCAGTTCTTC. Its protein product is CASSRRTSGYNEQFF.

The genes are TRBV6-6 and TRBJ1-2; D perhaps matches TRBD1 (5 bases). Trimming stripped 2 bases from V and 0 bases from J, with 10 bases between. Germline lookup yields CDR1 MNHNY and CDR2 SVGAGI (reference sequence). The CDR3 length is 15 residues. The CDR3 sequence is CASSYRGGSNYGYTF. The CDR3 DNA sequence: TGTGCCAGCAGTTACAGGGGAGGCTCTAACTATGGCTACACCTTC.